This T cell receptor beta chain stems from a study of monozygotic twins with inflammatory bowel disease. Germline V gives CDR1 SGHAT, CDR2 FQDESV (reference sequence). The CDR3 totals 18 residues. TCRdb re-called the 5' RACE reads and gives one entry per CDR3 protein, without DNA. Recorded for this sample: 330,000 or so distinct CDR3 sequences. Sequenced input: blood. The chain carries TRBV11-1 and TRBJ2-7; there is no DNA to check the TCRdb D call of TRBD1. The receptor was isolated from a human donor with ulcerative colitis or Crohn's disease, or a healthy co-twin of an affected twin (not recorded which). CDR3 in amino acids: CASSPRGRSGESSYEQYF.